This T cell receptor (beta chain) derives from a study of blood T cell repertoires in COVID-19. Across the whole study: In each case, the material was cDNA or gDNA derived from T cells, B-cell-depleted T cells, or PBMCs.

Per the authors' pipeline: Reference gene primers were amplified, and this amplification served to estimate nucleated cell counts. Assay: immunoSEQ multiplex PCR; the TCRdb copy retains only in-frame clones and omits some. V and J calls and clone size are as listed in that table; D and trimming were resolved from the DNA. The profile shows roughly 150,000 clones, 85% to 90% of them singletons. Germline lookup yields CDR1 SGHRS and CDR2 YFSETQ. V lost 0 bases, J lost 3 bases, and 7 bases stayed unmatched. This CDR3 has 18 amino acids. V and J are TRBV5-1 and TRBJ2-2; the match to TRBD2 covers 11 bases. Sequencing was carried out using peripheral blood. This clonotype originated in a woman in her sixties with active COVID-19. CDR3 coding DNA: TGCGCCAGCAGCTTGGGCCGACGGACTAGCGGGTACACCGGGGAGCTGTTTTTT. Translating it yields CASSLGRRTSGYTGELFF.